This T cell receptor beta chain appears in the sequencing data of a study of T cell responses to AZD1222 COVID-19 vaccine. Of note for this clone: Antigen specificity is unknown.

Germline CDR1 is MNHEY and CDR2 is SVGAGI. This CDR3 is built from 16 residues. J gave up 2 bases and V 0 bases, and 2 bases lay outside the gene matches. Produced via immunoSEQ multiplex PCR; TCRdb's table is partial and in-frame only. The data show about 140,000 clones, more than 85% seen once. Notes on the study in general: Unmutated regions of variants are reportedly targeted by nearly half of spike-specific TCRs.

The sample consisted of peripheral blood, taken after recovery from COVID-19. The clonotype comes from an adult who had recovered from COVID-19. The chain combines TRBV6-5 with TRBJ2-5; 11 bases are a match to TRBD2. The CDR3 sequence: CASSYSGLAVQETQYF. The CDR3 DNA sequence: TGTGCCAGCAGTTACTCGGGACTAGCGGTTCAAGAGACCCAGTACTTC.